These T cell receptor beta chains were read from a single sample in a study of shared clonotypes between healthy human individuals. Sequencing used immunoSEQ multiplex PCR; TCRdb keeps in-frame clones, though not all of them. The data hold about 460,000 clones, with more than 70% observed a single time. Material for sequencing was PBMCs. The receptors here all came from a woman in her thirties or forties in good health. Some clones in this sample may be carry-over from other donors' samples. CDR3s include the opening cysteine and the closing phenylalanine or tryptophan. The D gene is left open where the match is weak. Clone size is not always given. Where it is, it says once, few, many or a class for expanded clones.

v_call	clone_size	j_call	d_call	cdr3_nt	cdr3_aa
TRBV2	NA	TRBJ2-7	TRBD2	TGTGCCAGCAGTCAGAATAGCGGGAGCTCCTACGAGCAGTACTTC	CASSQNSGSSYEQYF
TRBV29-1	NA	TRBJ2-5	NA	TGCAGCGCTGCTTTGGAGACCCAGTACTTC	CSAALETQYF
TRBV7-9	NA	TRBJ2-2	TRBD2	TGTGCCAGCAGTTCCCCGTGGAGCGGGAGGTCCTTTGGGGAGCTGTTTTTT	CASSSPWSGRSFGELFF
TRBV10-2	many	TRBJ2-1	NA	TGCGCCAGCAGTGTCGCAGGTCGGCAGTTCTTC	CASSVAGRQFF
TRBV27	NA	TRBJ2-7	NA	TGTGCCAGCTGGAGCGGGCGCGACGAGCAGTACTTC	CASWSGRDEQYF
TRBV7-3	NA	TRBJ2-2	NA	TGTGCCAGCAGCTTAAGGGGCGAGCGAGGCGGGGAGCTGTTTTTT	CASSLRGERGGELFF
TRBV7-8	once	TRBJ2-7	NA	TGTGCCAGCAGCCATCCAAGGGAGGGGGCAGGCTACGAGCAGTACTTC	CASSHPREGAGYEQYF
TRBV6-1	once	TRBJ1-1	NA	TGTGCCAGCTGCCTGACGGAGAACACTGAAGCTTTCTTT	CASCLTENTEAFF
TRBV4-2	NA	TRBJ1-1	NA	TGTGCCAGCAGCCAAGGATTTAGAGGGAACACTGAAGCTTTCTTT	CASSQGFRGNTEAFF
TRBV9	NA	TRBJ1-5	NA	TGTGCCAGCAGCGAGGGGGTTGGTGGTCAGCCCCAGCATTTT	CASSEGVGGQPQHF
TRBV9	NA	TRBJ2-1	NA	TGTGCCAGCAGCGTAGTGGCCCTTGGGACCAGACACAGGGATGAGCAGTTCTTC	CASSVVALGTRHRDEQFF
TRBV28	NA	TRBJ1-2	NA	TGTGCCAGCAGTACCGCAGGGTGGGCTAACTATGGCTACACCTTC	CASSTAGWANYGYTF
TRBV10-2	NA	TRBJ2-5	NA	TGCGCCAGCAGGCGTAGCCCCCAAGAGACCCAGTACTTC	CASRRSPQETQYF
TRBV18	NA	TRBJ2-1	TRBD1	TGTGCCAGCTCACGGAGGGGACAGGGTTCGAATGAGCAGTTCTTC	CASSRRGQGSNEQFF
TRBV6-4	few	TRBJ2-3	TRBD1	TGTGCCGTCGCGGCGGGACAGGGGTCAGATACGCAGTATTTT	CAVAAGQGSDTQYF
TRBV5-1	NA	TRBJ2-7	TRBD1	TGCGCCAGCAGCTTGGCGACAGGGCCCTACGAGCAGTACTTC	CASSLATGPYEQYF
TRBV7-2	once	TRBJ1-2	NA	TGTGCCAGCAGCACTGGACCACGTTCTTCCTATGGCTACACCTTC	CASSTGPRSSYGYTF
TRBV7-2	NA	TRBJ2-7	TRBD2	TGTGCCAGCAGCTACCCACTAGCGGGAGGGCCGGGAGAGCAGTACTTC	CASSYPLAGGPGEQYF
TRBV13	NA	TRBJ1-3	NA	TGTGCCAGCAGCGCCCGGACAGCTTTCGGAAACACCATATATTTT	CASSARTAFGNTIYF
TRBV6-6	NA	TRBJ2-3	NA	TGTGCCAGCAGTTATGGCGCAGATACAGATACGCAGTATTTT	CASSYGADTDTQYF
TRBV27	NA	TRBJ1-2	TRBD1	TGTGCCAGCAGTCCCGGGACAGGGCTAAACTATGGCTACACCTTC	CASSPGTGLNYGYTF
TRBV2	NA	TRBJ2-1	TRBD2	TGTGCCAGCAGGGCCGGGACTAGCGGAATCAAGTTCTTC	CASRAGTSGIKFF
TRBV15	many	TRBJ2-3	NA	TGTGCCACCCAATGGCGGGGCACAGATACGCAGTATTTT	CATQWRGTDTQYF
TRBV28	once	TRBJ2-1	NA	TGTGCCAGCAGTGGGGGGGCAGTTGTTGATGAGCAGTTCTTC	CASSGGAVVDEQFF
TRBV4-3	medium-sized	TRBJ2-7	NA	TGCGCCAGCAGCCAGGGATTATCGGGACTCCGGGCCGAGCAGTACTTC	CASSQGLSGLRAEQYF
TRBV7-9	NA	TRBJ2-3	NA	TGTGCCAGCAGCACCGGCGGGGCGGAGGGCACAGATACGCAGTATTTT	CASSTGGAEGTDTQYF
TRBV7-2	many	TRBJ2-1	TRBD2	TGTGCCAGCGCCACCGGGACTAGCATAGAGAATGAGCAGTTCTTC	CASATGTSIENEQFF
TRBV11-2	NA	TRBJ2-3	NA	TGTGCCAGCAGCCCGACCCCGGGAGCAGATACGCAGTATTTT	CASSPTPGADTQYF
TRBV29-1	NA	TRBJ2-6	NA	TGCAGCGTTGACCCCGCCTCTGGGGCCAACGTCCTGACTTTC	CSVDPASGANVLTF
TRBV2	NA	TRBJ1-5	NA	TGTGCCAGCAGTGACCCGGACAGCCTGGATCAGCCCCAGCATTTT	CASSDPDSLDQPQHF
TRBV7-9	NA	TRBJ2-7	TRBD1	TGTGCCAGCAGCCCTACCGGGACAGGGAATTCCTACGAGCAGTACTTC	CASSPTGTGNSYEQYF
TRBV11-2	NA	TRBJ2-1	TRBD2	TGTGCCAGCAGCTTGGGACTAGCGGGAGGGTACAATGAGCAGTTCTTC	CASSLGLAGGYNEQFF
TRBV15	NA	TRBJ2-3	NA	TGTGCCACCAGCAGAGATAGTTACGGACCCCACGATACGCAGTATTTT	CATSRDSYGPHDTQYF
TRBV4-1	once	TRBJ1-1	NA	TGCGCCAGCAGCCAAGTAACAGGGCCCTCCATGAACACTGAAGCTTTCTTT	CASSQVTGPSMNTEAFF
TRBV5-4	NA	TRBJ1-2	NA	TGTGCCAGCAGCCAAGGGCAGGGTTACTATGGCTACACCTTC	CASSQGQGYYGYTF
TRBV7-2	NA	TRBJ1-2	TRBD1	TGTGCCAGCAGCCCCGGTGGACAGGGCTATGGCTACACCTTC	CASSPGGQGYGYTF
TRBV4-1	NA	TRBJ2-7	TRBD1	TGCGCCAGCAGCCAGGCTCGACAGGGCCCCTACGAGCAGTACTTC	CASSQARQGPYEQYF
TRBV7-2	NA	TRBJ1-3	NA	TGTGCCAGCAGCTCATACTCTGGAAACACCATATATTTT	CASSSYSGNTIYF
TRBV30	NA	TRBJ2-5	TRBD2	TGTGCCTGGAGTGTGACTAGCGGGTGGGAGACCCAGTACTTC	CAWSVTSGWETQYF
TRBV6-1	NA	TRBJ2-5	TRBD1	TGTGCCAGCAGTGCCTTGGCAGGGGGCAGGACCCAGTACTTC	CASSALAGGRTQYF
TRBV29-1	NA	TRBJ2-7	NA	TGCAGCGTTGGGTCGGTGAGCTCCTACGAGCAGTACTTC	CSVGSVSSYEQYF
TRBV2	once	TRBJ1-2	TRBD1	TGTGCCAGCAGTGAGACAAGGGGACAGCCCTATGGCTACACCTTC	CASSETRGQPYGYTF
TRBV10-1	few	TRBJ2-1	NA	TGCGCCAGCAGTGAGTCGCTAGGAGGGCGATACAATGAGCAGTTCTTC	CASSESLGGRYNEQFF
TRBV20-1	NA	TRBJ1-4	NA	TGCAGCACGGGAGCTAATGAAAAACTGTTTTTT	CSTGANEKLFF
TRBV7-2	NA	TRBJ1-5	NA	TGTGCCAGCAGCGTTCGACAGACGAGCAATCAGCCCCAGCATTTT	CASSVRQTSNQPQHF
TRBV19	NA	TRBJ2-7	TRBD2	TGTGCCAGTAGTAACCAGCGGGGAAACTACGAGCAGTACTTC	CASSNQRGNYEQYF
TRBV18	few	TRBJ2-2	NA	TGTGCCAGCTCACGTGGGGTGCCGAGTCAAAGCGGGGAGCTGTTTTTT	CASSRGVPSQSGELFF
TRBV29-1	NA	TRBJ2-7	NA	TGCAGCGTTGTAAGGGGATACGAGCAGTACTTC	CSVVRGYEQYF
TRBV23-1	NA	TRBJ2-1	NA	TGCGCCAGCAGTCAATCCGTCCGGCAAACTTACAATGAGCAGTTCTTC	CASSQSVRQTYNEQFF
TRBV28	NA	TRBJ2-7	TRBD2	TGTGCCAGCACCCTAGGGCTAGCGGGCGGCTACGAGCAGTACTTC	CASTLGLAGGYEQYF
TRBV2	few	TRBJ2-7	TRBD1	TGTGCCAGCAGTGGGGGCTGGGGGCCGACAGGGGACAGCTCCTACGAGCAGTACTTC	CASSGGWGPTGDSSYEQYF
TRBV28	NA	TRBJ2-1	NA	TGTGCCAGCAGTCTGTGGATCAGGGTCAATGAGCAGTTCTTC	CASSLWIRVNEQFF
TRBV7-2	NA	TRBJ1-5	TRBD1	TGTGCCAGCAGCTCCGACAGGGGGCCCAGCAATCAGCCCCAGCATTTT	CASSSDRGPSNQPQHF